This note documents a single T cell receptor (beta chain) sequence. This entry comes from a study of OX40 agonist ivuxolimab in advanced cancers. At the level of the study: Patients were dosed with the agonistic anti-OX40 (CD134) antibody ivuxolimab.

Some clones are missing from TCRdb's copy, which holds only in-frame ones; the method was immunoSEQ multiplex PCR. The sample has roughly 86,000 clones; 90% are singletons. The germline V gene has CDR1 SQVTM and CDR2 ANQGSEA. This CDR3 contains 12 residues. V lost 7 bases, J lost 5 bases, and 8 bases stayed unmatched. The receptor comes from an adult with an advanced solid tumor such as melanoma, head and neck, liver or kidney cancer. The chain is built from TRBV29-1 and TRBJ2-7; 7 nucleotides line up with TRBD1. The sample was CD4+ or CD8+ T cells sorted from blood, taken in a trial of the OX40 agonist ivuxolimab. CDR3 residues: CSGNRGEDEQYF. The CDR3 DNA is TGCAGCGGAAACAGGGGAGAGGACGAGCAGTACTTC.